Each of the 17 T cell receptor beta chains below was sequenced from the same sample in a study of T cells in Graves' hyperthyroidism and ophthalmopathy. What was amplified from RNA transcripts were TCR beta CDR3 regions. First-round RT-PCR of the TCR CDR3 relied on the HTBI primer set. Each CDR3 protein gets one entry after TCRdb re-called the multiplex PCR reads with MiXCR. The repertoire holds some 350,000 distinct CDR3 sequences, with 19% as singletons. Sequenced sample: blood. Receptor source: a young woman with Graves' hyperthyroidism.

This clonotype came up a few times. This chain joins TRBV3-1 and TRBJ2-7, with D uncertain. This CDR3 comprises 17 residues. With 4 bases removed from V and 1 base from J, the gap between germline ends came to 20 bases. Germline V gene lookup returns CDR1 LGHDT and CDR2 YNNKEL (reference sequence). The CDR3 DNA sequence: TGTGCCAGCAGCCCCCCCGTCGACTCCCCCCAATCCTACGAGCAGTACTTC. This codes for CASSPPVDSPQSYEQYF.

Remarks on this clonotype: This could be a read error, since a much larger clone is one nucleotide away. As DNA, the CDR3 is TGTGCCAGCAGTTTGGGACAGGGCAGCAGTCAGCCCCAGCATTTT. Its translation: CASSLGQGSSQPQHF. The V call is TRBV27, the J call TRBJ1-5; TRBD1 matches at 9 bases. This CDR3 region has 15 residues. Germline CDR1 MNHEY, CDR2 SMNVEV (reference sequence).

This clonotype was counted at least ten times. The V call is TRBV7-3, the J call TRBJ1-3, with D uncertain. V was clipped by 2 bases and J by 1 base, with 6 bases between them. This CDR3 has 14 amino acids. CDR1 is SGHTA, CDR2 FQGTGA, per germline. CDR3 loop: CASSLSGSGNTIYF. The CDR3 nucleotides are TGTGCCAGCAGCTTATCAGGATCTGGAAACACCATATATTTT.

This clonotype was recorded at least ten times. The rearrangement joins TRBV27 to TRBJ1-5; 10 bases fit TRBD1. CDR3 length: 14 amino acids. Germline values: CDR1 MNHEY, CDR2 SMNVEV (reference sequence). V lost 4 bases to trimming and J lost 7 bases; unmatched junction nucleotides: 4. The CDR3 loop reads CASSYGTGEQPQHF. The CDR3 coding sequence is TGTGCCAGCAGTTATGGGACAGGGGAACAGCCCCAGCATTTT.

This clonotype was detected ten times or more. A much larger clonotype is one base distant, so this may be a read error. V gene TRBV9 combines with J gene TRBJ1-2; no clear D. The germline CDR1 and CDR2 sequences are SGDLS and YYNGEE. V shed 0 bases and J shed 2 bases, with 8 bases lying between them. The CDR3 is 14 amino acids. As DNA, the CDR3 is TGTGCCAGCAGCGTAGGAGAGGGAAACTATGGCTACACCTTC. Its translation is CASSVGEGNYGYTF.

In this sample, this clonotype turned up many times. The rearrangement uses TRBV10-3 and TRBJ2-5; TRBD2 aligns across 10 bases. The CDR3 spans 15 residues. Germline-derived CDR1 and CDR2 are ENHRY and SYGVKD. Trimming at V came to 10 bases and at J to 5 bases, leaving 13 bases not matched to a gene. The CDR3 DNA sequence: TGTGCCACCGCGGAACGAGCGGGGGGGCCTGAGACCCAGTACTTC. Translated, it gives CATAERAGGPETQYF.

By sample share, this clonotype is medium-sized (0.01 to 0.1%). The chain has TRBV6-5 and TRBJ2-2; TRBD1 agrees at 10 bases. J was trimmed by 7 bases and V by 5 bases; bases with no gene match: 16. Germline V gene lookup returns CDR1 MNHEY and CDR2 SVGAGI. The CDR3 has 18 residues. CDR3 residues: CASSPVGTGAGHGGELFF. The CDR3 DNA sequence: TGTGCCAGCAGTCCCGTCGGGACAGGGGCTGGGCATGGCGGGGAGCTGTTTTTT.

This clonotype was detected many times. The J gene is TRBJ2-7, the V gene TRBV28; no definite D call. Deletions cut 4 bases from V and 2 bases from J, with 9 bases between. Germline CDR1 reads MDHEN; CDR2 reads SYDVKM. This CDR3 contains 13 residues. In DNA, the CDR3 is TGTGCCAGCAGTTCTGTAGGGCCCTACGAGCAGTACTTC. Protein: CASSSVGPYEQYF.

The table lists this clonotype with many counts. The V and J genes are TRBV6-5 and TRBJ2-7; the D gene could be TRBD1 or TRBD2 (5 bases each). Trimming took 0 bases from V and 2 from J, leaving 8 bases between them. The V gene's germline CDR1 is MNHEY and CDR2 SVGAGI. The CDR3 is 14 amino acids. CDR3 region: CASSYSQGPYEQYF. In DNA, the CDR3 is TGTGCCAGCAGTTACTCTCAGGGACCCTACGAGCAGTACTTC.

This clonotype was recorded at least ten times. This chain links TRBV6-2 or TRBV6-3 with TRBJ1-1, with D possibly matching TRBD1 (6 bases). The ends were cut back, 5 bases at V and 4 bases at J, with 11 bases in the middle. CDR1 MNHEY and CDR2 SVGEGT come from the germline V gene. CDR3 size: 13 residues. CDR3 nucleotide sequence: TGTGCCAGCAGTCACGGACAGTCCACTGAAGCTTTCTTT. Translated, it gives CASSHGQSTEAFF.

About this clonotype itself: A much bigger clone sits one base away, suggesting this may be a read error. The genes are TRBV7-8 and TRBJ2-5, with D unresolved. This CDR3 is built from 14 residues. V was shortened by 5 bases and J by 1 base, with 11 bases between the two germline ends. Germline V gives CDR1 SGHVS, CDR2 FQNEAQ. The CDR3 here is CASSVARSQETQYF. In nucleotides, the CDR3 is TGTGCCAGCAGCGTCGCTAGATCCCAAGAGACCCAGTACTTC.

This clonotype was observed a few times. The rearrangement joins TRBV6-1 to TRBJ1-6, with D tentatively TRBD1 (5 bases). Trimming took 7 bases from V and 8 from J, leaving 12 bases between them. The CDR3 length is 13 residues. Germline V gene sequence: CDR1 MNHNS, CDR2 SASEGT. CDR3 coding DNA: TGTGCCAGCACCGACGGGGGGGATTCACCCCTCCACTTT. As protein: CASTDGGDSPLHF.

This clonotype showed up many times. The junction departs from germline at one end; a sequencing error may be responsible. In DNA form, the CDR3 reads TGTGCCAGCAGTATCGGCCGGCAGGGGGGCACTGAAGCTCTCTTT. This encodes CASSIGRQGGTEALF. The chain has TRBV6-1 and TRBJ1-1; 7 positions agree with TRBD1. CDR1 MNHNS and CDR2 SASEGT come from the germline V gene. The CDR3 totals 15 residues.

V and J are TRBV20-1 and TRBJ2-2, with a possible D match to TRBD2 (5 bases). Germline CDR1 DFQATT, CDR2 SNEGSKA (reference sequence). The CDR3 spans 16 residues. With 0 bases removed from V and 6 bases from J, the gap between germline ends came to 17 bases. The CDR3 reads CSARDSRGLGPGELFF. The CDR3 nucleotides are TGCAGTGCTAGAGATTCTCGCGGACTTGGGCCCGGGGAGCTGTTTTTT.

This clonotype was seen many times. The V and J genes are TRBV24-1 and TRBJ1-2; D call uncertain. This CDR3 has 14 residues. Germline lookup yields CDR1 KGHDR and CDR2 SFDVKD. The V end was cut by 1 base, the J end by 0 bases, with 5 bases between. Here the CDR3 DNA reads TGTGCCACCAGTGATTTCGCGCCTAACTATGGCTACACCTTC. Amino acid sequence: CATSDFAPNYGYTF.

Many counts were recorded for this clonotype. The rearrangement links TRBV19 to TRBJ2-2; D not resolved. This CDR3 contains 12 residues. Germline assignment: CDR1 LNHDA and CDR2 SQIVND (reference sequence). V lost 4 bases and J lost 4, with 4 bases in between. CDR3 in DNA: TGTGCCAGTAGTACGGTCACCGGGGAGCTGTTTTTT. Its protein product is CASSTVTGELFF.

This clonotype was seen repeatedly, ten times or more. The CDR3 reads CASRRFPTLNTEAFF. As DNA, the CDR3 is TGTGCCAGCAGACGATTTCCCACCCTGAACACTGAAGCTTTCTTT. This sequence joins TRBV7-3 and TRBJ1-1; no definite D call. V shed 6 bases and J shed 0 bases, with 14 bases lying between them. The CDR3 is 15 amino acids. Germline CDR1 is SGHTA and CDR2 is FQGTGA.